Listed below are T cell receptor beta chains from one sample, sequenced in a study of cytomegalovirus exposure and HLA in healthy donors. TCRdb's table, derived via immunoSEQ multiplex PCR, lists solely in-frame clones and lacks some. This table lists about 160,000 clones. The sample comprised PBMCs. Every receptor here comes from a woman aged 60 to 75 in good health and CMV-seronegative. Both conserved end residues are part of each CDR3. Fields, in order: CDR3 DNA, CDR3 protein, J gene, D gene, V gene. A D gene is named only where the DNA matches it firmly.

TGCGCCAGCAGCCAATCTCGGACAGGACTTTATAATTCACCCCTCCACTTT CASSQSRTGLYNSPLHF TRBJ1-6 TRBD1 TRBV4-1
TGCGCCAGCAGCCCGACTAGCGGTACGAGGATCAATGAGCAGTTCTTC CASSPTSGTRINEQFF TRBJ2-1 TRBD2 TRBV4-1
TGTGCCAGCAGCCCGGGGACTAGCGGGAGGGGTGTCTCCTACGAGCAGTACTTC CASSPGTSGRGVSYEQYF TRBJ2-7 TRBD2 TRBV7-2
TGTGCCTGGAGCGACAATGAGCAGTTCTTC CAWSDNEQFF TRBJ2-1 - TRBV30
TGTGCCAGCCTTCGGGTGAACACTGAAGCTTTCTTT CASLRVNTEAFF TRBJ1-1 - TRBV7-9
TGCGCCAGCAGCTTCGATGGACAGGGGCCAGATACGCAGTATTTT CASSFDGQGPDTQYF TRBJ2-3 TRBD1 TRBV5-1
TGTGCCAGCAGCACTCAGGATCCCGGGGGCACTGAAGCTTTCTTT CASSTQDPGGTEAFF TRBJ1-1 - TRBV5-4
TGTGCCAGCAGCCAGCCTACGTTAAGCGGTAACACCGGGGAGCTGTTTTTT CASSQPTLSGNTGELFF TRBJ2-2 - TRBV4-2
TGTGCCAGCAGCCACGAGACTACAGACAATGAGCAGTTCTTC CASSHETTDNEQFF TRBJ2-1 - TRBV4-2
TGCAGTGCTAGCCCCAGCGGGGTACTGTTTTTT CSASPSGVLFF TRBJ1-4 - TRBV20-1
TGTGCCAGCAGCCCCAACCCACTAGCGGGAGTAGGGGATACGCAGTATTTT CASSPNPLAGVGDTQYF TRBJ2-3 TRBD2 TRBV9
TGTGCCAGCAGTTACGGTTGGCCAGGGACAGGCTATGGCTACACCTTC CASSYGWPGTGYGYTF TRBJ1-2 TRBD1 TRBV6-5
TGTGCCAGCAGCTTAGGGACAGGGGTCGGGACCGGGGAGCTGTTTTTT CASSLGTGVGTGELFF TRBJ2-2 TRBD1 TRBV11-2
TGTGCCAGCAGTTCACAGGGCCGGATGCGAGGGGGCTACACCTTC CASSSQGRMRGGYTF TRBJ1-2 - TRBV2
TGTGCCAGCAGCTTGGGCACAGGGGGCGGCGGAAACACCATATATTTT CASSLGTGGGGNTIYF TRBJ1-3 TRBD1 TRBV5-4
TGTGCTAGTGGTTCTAGCGGTGATACGCAGTATTTT CASGSSGDTQYF TRBJ2-3 TRBD2 TRBV12-5
TGTGCCAGCAGTCCCCCCGACAACCCAGGGGAGTTCTTC CASSPPDNPGEFF TRBJ2-1 - TRBV27
TGTGCCAGCAGCCCCGAGGGGGGGTACATTCAGTACTTC CASSPEGGYIQYF TRBJ2-4 - TRBV7-8
TGTGCCAGCAGTTTATGGACTAGCGGGGGGACAGATACGCAGTATTTT CASSLWTSGGTDTQYF TRBJ2-3 TRBD2 TRBV27
TGTGCCATCAGTGAGTCGATGCTAGCGGGAGTAAACCCTGGTGAGCAGTTCTTC CAISESMLAGVNPGEQFF TRBJ2-1 TRBD2 TRBV10-3
TGTGCCAGTAGTATAGTTTTTACACTAAGCAATCAGCCCCAGCATTTT CASSIVFTLSNQPQHF TRBJ1-5 - TRBV19
TGTGCCAGCAGCCCATTTGGGAGCTCCTACGAGCAGTACTTC CASSPFGSSYEQYF TRBJ2-7 - TRBV9
TGTGCCAGCAGCGTAGCAGGATACTATGGCTACACCTTC CASSVAGYYGYTF TRBJ1-2 - TRBV9